The present T cell receptor beta chain was sequenced within a study of shared clonotypes between healthy human individuals. Study as a whole: Donor composition was two women and a few men, aged 18 to 49. Overall study results and limits: Among donors, clonotype sharing was expected to be affected by sequencing depth.

The authors' processing: From ImmunoSEQ came sequences covering only the junction and carrying no quality scores, so filtering differed. Sequencing was performed with immunoSEQ multiplex PCR; in TCRdb, only in-frame clones are kept and a portion is missing. D and trimming were read from the DNA, whereas the V and J calls and clone size are those reported in that table. The data hold roughly 2.6 million clones, with around 90% observed a single time. With V trimmed by 5 bases and J by 6 bases, 10 bases remained unmatched. This CDR3 has 15 residues. Looked up from germline, CDR1 is MNHNS and CDR2 is SASEGT. In this sample, this clone turned up once. The antigen is unknown. From CD4+ cells came CD45RA+ naive and CD45RA-negative memory subsets.

Sequencing was performed on naive CD4+ T cells sorted from blood. Specified subset: CD45RA+ positively selected. The sequence was obtained from a man between 18 and 29 years old in good health. This sequence joins TRBV6-1 and TRBJ2-1, with TRBD2 matching 7 bases. The CDR3 loop reads CASSSTGLGGNEQFF. CDR3 nucleotides: TGTGCCAGCAGTTCCACCGGACTAGGTGGCAATGAGCAGTTCTTC.